The present entry profiles one T cell receptor (beta chain) with its context. V lost 5 bases, J lost 4 bases, and 11 bases lay in between. The CDR3 extends over 13 amino acids. CDR1 is MNHEY and CDR2 is SMNVEV in the germline V gene (reference sequence). These data belong to a study of shared clonotypes between healthy human individuals. Terminally differentiated effector memory CD45RA+ cells were left out of the naive CD8 fraction, which was CD45RO-negative and positively selected for CCR7. This table comes from immunoSEQ multiplex PCR, and its TCRdb copy is limited to in-frame clones, with some not included. The table shows under 1 million clones, with around 93% occurring only once.

The sample taken for sequencing was naive CD8+ T cells sorted from blood. The genes are TRBV27 and TRBJ1-1; D might be TRBD1 (6 bases). The source is a man in his thirties or forties in good health. The CDR3 sequence: CASSGIQGTEAFF. CDR3 sequence (DNA): TGTGCCAGCAGTGGCATACAGGGCACTGAAGCTTTCTTT.